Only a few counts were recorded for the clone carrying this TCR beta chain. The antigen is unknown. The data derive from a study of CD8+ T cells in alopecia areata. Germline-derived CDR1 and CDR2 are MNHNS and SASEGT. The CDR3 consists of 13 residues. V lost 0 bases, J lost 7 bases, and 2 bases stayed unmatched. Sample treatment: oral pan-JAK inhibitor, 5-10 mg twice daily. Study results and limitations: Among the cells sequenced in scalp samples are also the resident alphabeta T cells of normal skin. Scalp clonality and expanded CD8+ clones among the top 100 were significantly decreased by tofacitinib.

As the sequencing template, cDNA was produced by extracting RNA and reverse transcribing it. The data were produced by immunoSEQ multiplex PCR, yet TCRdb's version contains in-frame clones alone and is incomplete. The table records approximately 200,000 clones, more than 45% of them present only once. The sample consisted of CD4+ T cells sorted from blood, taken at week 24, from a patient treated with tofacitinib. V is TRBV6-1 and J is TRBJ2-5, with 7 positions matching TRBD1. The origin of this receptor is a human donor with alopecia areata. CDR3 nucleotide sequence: TGTGCCAGCAGTGAAGCCGGACAGGCGACCCAGTACTTC. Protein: CASSEAGQATQYF.